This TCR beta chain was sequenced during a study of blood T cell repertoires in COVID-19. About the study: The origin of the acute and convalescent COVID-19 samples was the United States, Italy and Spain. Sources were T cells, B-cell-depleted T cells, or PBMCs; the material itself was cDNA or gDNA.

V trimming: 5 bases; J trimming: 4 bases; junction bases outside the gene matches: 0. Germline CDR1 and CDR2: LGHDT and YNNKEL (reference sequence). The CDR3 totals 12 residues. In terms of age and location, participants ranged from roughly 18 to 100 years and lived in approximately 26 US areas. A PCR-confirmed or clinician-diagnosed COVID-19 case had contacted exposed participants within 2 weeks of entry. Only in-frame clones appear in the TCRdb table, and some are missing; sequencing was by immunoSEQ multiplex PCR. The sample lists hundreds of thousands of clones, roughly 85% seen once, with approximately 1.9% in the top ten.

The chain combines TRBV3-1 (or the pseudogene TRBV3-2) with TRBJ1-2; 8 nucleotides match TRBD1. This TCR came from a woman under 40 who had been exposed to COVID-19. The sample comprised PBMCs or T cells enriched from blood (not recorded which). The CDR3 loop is CASSGTGYGYTF. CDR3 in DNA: TGTGCCAGCAGCGGGACAGGCTATGGCTACACCTTC.